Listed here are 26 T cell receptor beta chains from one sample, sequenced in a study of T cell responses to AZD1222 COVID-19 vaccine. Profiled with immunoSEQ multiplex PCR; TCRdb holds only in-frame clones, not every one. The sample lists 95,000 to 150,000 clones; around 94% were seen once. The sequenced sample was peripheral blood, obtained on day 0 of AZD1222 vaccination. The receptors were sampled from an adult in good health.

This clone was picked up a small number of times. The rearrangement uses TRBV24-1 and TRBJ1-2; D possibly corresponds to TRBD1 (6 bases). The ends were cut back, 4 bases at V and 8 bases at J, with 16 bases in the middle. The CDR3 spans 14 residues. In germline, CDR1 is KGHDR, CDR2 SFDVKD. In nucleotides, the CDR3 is TGTGCCACCAGTGACCTGAGGGACATACGGGGCTACACCTTC. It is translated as CATSDLRDIRGYTF.

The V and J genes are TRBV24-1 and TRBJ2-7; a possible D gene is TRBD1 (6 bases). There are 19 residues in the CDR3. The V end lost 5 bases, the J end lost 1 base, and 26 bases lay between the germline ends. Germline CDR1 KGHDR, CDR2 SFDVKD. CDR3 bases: TGTGCCACCAGTGGATCGGGGTCGTTTTTCGGGACACCTTCCTACGAGCAGTACGTC. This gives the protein CATSGSGSFFGTPSYEQYV.

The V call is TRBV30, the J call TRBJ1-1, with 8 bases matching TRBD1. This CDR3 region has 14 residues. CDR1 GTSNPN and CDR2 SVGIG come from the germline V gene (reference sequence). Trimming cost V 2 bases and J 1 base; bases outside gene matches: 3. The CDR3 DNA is TGTGCCTGGAGTAGGCAGGGGGCGAACACTGAAGCTTTCTTT. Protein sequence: CAWSRQGANTEAFF.

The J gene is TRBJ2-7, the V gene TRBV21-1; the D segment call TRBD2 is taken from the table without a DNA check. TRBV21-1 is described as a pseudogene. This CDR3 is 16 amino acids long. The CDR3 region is CASSKGRSPRSYEQYV. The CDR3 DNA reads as TGTGCCAGCAGCAAAGGGAGGAGTCCCCGCTCCTACGAGCAGTACGTC.

The chain's CDR3 is CASSPNFGGGPNQPQHF. The CDR3 bases are TGTGCCAGCAGTCCCAACTTCGGAGGGGGCCCCAATCAGCCCCAGCATTTT. The rearrangement links TRBV25-1 to TRBJ1-5, with 7 bases identical to TRBD1. The germline V gene encodes CDR1 MGHDK and CDR2 SYGVNS. J was trimmed by 3 bases and V by 5 bases; bases with no gene match: 13. The length of the CDR3 is 17 residues.

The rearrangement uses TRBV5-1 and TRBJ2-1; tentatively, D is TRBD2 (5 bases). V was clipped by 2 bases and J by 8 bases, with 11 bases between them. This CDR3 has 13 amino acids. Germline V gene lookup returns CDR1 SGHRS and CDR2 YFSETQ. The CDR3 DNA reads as TGCGCCAGCAGCTTAATCGCGAGGGATGAGCAGTTCTTC. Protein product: CASSLIARDEQFF.

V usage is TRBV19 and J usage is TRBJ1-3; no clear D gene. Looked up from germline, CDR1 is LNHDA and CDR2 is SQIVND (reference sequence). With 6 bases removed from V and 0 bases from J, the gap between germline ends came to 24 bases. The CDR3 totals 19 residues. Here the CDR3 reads CASSHVGVQHPDSGNTIYF. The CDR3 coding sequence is TGTGCCAGTAGCCATGTGGGAGTCCAACACCCTGACTCTGGAAACACCATATATTTT.

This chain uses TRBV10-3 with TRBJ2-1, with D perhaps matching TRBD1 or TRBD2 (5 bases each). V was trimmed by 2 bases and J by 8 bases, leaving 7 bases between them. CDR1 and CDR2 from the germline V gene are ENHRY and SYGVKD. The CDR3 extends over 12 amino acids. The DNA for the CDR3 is TGTGCCATCAGTGAGCGAGGGGATGAGCAGTTCTTC. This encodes CAISERGDEQFF.

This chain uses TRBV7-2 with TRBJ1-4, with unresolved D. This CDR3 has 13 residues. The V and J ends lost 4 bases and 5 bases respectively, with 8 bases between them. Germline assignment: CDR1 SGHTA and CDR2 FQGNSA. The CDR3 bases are TGTGCCAGCAGCTCAAGCCAAAATGAAAAACTGTTTTTT. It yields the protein CASSSSQNEKLFF.

In DNA form, the CDR3 reads TGCGCCAGCAGCTTACAGGGGGAGAATAATTCACCCCTCCACTTT. It yields the protein CASSLQGENNSPLHF. V and J are TRBV5-1 and TRBJ1-6, with 8 nucleotides matching TRBD1. V dropped 2 bases and J dropped 5; count of bases not matched to a gene: 3. Germline V gene data show CDR1 as SGHRS and CDR2 as YFSETQ. This CDR3 has 15 residues.

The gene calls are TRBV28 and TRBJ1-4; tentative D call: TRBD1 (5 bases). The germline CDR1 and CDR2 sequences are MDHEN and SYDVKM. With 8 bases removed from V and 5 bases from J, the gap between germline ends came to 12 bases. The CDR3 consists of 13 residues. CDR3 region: CASFKWGNEKLFF. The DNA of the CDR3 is TGTGCCAGCTTCAAGTGGGGCAATGAAAAACTGTTTTTT.

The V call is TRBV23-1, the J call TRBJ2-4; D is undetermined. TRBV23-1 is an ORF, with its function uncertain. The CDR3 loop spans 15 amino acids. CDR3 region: CALGSAPTKKNIQYF. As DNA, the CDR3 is TGCGCTCTAGGGTCTGCGCCCACCAAGAAAAACATTCAGTACTTC.

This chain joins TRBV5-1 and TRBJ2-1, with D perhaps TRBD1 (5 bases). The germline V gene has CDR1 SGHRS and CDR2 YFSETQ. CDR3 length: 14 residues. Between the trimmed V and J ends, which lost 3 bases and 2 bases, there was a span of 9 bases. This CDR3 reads CASSSPGTYNEQFF. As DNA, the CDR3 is TGCGCCAGCAGCTCTCCAGGGACCTACAATGAGCAGTTCTTC.

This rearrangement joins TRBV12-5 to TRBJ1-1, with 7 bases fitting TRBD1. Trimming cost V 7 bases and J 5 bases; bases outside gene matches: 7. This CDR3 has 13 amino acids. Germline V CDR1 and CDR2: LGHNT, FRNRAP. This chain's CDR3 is CASAGQAKTEAFF. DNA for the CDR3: TGTGCTAGTGCCGGACAGGCGAAGACTGAAGCTTTCTTT.

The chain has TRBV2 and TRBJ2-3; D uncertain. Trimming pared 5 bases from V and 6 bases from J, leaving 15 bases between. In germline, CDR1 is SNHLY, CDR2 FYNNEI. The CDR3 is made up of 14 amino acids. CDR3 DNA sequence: TGTGCCAGCAGTCCTGCCACAATGAGGGATACGCAGTATTTT. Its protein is CASSPATMRDTQYF.

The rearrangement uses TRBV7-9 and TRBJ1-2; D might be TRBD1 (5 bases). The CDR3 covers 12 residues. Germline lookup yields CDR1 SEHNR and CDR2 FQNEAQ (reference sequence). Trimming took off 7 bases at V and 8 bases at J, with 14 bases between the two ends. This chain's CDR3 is CASTTGGIGYTF. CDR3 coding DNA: TGTGCCAGCACCACTGGGGGGATCGGCTACACCTTC.

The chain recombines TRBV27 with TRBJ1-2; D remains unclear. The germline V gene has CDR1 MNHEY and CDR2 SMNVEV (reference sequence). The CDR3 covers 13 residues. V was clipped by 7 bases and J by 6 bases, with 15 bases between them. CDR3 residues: CASTNGQADGYTF. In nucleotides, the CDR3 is TGTGCCAGCACCAACGGTCAGGCTGATGGCTACACCTTC.

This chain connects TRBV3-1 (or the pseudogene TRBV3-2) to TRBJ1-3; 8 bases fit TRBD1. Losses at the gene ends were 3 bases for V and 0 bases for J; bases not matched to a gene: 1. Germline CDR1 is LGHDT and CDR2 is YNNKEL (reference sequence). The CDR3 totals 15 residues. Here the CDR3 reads CASSQTGDSGNTIYF. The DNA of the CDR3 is TGTGCCAGCAGCCAGACAGGGGACTCTGGAAACACCATATATTTT.

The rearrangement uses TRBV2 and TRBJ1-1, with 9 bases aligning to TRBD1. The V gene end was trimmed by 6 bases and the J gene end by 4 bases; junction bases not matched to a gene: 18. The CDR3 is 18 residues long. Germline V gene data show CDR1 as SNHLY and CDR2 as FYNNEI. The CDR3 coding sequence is TGTGCCAGCAGCGTATCAGTTTATCGGGGACAGGGACCCACTGAAGCTTTCTTT. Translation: CASSVSVYRGQGPTEAFF.

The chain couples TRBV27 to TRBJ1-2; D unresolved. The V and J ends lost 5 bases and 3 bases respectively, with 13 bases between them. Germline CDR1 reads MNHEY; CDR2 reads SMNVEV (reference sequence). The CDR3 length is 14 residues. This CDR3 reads CASSRVGKDYGYTF. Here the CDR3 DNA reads TGTGCCAGCAGTAGAGTGGGGAAGGACTATGGCTACACCTTC.

CDR3 amino acids: CASSLQGLDNGYTF. The CDR3 region has the DNA TGCGCCAGCAGCCTCCAGGGGTTGGATAATGGCTACACCTTC. The chain joins TRBV5-1 to TRBJ1-2, with a possible D match to TRBD1 (6 bases). From germline, CDR1 is SGHRS and CDR2 YFSETQ. The V end lost 4 bases, the J end lost 6 bases, and 16 bases lay between the germline ends. CDR3 size: 14 residues.

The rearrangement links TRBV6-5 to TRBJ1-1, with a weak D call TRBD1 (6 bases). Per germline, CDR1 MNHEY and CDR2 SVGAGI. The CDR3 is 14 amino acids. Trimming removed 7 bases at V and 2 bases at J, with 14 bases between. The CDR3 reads CASNWDIVNTEAFF. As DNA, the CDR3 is TGTGCCAGCAATTGGGACATAGTAAACACTGAAGCTTTCTTT.

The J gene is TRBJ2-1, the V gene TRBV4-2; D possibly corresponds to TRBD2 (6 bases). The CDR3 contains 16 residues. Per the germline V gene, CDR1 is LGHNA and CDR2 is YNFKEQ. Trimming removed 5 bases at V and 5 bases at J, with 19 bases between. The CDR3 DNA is TGTGCCAGCAGCAAAACGGCGTTAGCGGCCAACAATGAGCAGTTCTTC. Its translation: CASSKTALAANNEQFF.

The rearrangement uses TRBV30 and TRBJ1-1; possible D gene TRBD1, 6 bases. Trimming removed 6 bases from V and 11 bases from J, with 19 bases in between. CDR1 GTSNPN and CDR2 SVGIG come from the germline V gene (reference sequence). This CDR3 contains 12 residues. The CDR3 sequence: CACQKGVVEAFF. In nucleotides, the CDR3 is TGTGCCTGCCAGAAGGGGGTAGTAGAGGCTTTCTTT.

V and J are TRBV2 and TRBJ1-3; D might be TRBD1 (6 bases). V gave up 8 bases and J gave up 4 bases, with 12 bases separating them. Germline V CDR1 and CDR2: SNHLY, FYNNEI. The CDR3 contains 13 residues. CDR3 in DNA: TGTGCCAGCTCCCAGGGGCCGGGAAACACCATATATTTT. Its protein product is CASSQGPGNTIYF.

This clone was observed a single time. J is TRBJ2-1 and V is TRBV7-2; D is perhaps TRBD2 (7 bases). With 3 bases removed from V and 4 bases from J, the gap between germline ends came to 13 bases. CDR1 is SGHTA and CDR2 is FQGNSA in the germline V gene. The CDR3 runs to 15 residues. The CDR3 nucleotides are TGTGCCAGCAGCTTGGCCGGGGGGCCTTACAATGAGCAGTTCTTC. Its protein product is CASSLAGGPYNEQFF.